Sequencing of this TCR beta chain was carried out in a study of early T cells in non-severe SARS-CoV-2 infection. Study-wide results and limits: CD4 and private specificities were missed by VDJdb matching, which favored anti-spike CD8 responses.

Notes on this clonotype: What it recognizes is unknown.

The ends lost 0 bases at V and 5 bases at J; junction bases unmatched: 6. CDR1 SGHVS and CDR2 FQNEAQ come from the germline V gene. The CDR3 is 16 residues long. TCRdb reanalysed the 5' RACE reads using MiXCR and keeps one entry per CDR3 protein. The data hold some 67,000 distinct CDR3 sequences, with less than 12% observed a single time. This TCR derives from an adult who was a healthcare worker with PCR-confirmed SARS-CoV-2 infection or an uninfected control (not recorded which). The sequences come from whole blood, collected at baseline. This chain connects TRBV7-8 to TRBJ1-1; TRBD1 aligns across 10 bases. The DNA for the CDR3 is TGTGCCAGCAGCTTAGCAAGACAGGGGGCATGGACTGAAGCTTTCTTT. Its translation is CASSLARQGAWTEAFF.